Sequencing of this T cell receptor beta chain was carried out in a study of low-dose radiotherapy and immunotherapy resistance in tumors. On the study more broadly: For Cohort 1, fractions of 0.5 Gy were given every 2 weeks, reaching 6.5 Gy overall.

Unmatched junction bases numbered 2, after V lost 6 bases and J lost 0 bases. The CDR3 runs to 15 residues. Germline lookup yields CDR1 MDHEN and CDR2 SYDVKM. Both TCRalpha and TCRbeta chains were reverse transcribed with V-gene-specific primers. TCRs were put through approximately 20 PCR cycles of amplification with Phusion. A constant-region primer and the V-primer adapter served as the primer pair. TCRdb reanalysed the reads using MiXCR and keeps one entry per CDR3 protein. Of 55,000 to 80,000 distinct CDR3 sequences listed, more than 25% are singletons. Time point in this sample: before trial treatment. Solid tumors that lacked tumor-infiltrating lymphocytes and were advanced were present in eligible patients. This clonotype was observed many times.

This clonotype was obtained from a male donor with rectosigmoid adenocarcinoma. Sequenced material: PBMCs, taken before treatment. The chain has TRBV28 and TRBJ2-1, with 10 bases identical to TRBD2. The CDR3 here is CASRASGSSYNEQFF. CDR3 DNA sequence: TGTGCCAGCAGAGCTAGCGGGAGCTCCTACAATGAGCAGTTCTTC. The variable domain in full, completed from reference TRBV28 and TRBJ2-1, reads DVKVTQSSRYLVKRTGEKVFLECVQDMDHENMFWYRQDPGLGLRLIYFSYDVKMKEKGDIPEGYSVSREKKERFSLILESASTNQTSMYLCASRASGSSYNEQFFGPGTRLTVL.